One TCR beta chain is described in this entry. Its specific antigen is unknown. Base qualities are not at hand, and no much larger clone is one base apart. These data originate in a study of blood T cell repertoires in COVID-19 (dated by TCRdb to between 2020 and 2021). With regard to the full study: Collaborator samples came from the United States, Italy and Spain and covered acute and convalescent phases of COVID-19. HLA class I and class II types, where available, came from metadata supplied by the sample provider rather than from assay-based typing. The material from the prospective study consisted of cDNA or gDNA derived from T cells, B-cell-depleted T cells, or PBMCs. Nearly every sample came with metadata listing a de-identified subject ID, COVID-19 status, age in years and sex. The dataset comprised deeply sampled blood TCRbeta repertoires from subjects exposed to, actively infected with, or recovered from COVID-19. The repertoires were made available in a free public database intended to serve as a resource for research on the immune response to SARS-CoV-2. Samples came from the ongoing ImmuneRACE study (first 160 participants) plus 1,254 subjects from 6 global collaborators.

The study at large found these results: Clinical and demographic metadata were provided uncurated, with the amount varying by source and participant.

Each collaborating institution followed its own protocols to collect whole blood in K2EDTA tubes. For TCRbeta analysis, collaborator samples were shipped as frozen whole blood, as isolated PBMCs, or as DNA extracted from either sample type. The CDR3 holds 16 amino acids from the cysteine to the phenylalanine. The DNA shown is the 48-base CDR3, in frame from base 1. V is pared back by 0 bases and J by 1 base, with 12 bases lying between the germline termini. TCRbeta CDR3 regions were amplified from genomic DNA using the immunoSEQ Assay, a bias-controlled multiplex PCR. In the paper's pipeline: Nucleated cell counts per sample were estimated from amplification of reference gene primers within the assay. To quantify the absolute abundance of each unique TCRbeta CDR3 rearrangement, sequence reads were collapsed and filtered. For each sample, productive Simpson clonality was calculated by taking the square root of Simpson's diversity index across productive rearrangements. As stored in TCRdb, this immuneACCESS dataset retains in-frame rearrangements with V and J assigned. A fraction of the clones does not appear; measured against another copy, unresolved V genes explain less than half of the discrepancy, and the remainder lacks a known reason. D and trimming were read from the DNA, whereas the V and J calls and clone size are those reported in that table. The sample table records about 310,000 clones; around 87% of these occur just once. The ten largest clones capture 1% of the sample.

The material sequenced was peripheral blood. The receptor was isolated from a man aged 50 or older with active or convalescent COVID-19. In this chain, TRBV23-1 is recombined with TRBJ2-5, with TRBD1 perhaps the D gene, on 6 matching bases. TRBV23-1 is an ORF for which the function is uncertain. The CDR3 loop reads CASSQSGDRPQETQYF. The base sequence is TGCGCCAGCAGTCAATCGGGCGACAGGCCCCAAGAGACCCAGTACTTC.